This TCR beta chain was identified in a study of blood T cell repertoires in COVID-19. Study-wide background: Sites in the United States, Italy and Spain provided acute and convalescent COVID-19 samples. Sources were T cells, B-cell-depleted T cells, or PBMCs; the material itself was cDNA or gDNA.

The CDR3 extends over 19 amino acids. TCRdb's copy holds only in-frame clones and misses some; the assay was immunoSEQ multiplex PCR. The sample shows 200,000 or so clones, approximately 83% of them seen only once. The sequencing input was PBMCs or T cells enriched from blood (not recorded which). The TCR originated in a woman aged 45 to 65 who had been exposed to COVID-19. This chain uses TRBV21-1 with TRBJ1-2; the table calls TRBD1, which could not be checked here. TRBV21-1 is tagged as a pseudogene. CDR3 DNA: TGTGCCAGCAGTCCCGGCGAAATCTTACGCAGGACAGGAATCTATGGCTACACCTTC. This encodes CASSPGEILRRTGIYGYTF.